This TCR beta chain was obtained from a study of Graves' ophthalmopathy and Graves' hyperthyroidism. Under 3 months in duration, the ophthalmopathy in affected donors had moderate-to-severe activity, CAS ≥3 and NOSPECS ≥4. Germline V CDR1 and CDR2: MDHEN, SYDVKM. This CDR3 is built from 13 residues. This clonotype has ten or more counts. Its ends do not fully match the called genes, so a read error is possible. Beta-chain TCR CDR3 regions were amplified from RNA transcripts. An initial RT-PCR round employing HTBI primers preceded a second-round multiplex PCR. MiXCR, run by TCRdb on the multiplex PCR reads, gives a single entry per CDR3 protein. The sample holds 350,000 to 400,000 distinct CDR3 sequences; approximately 20% are singletons and the top ten take roughly 1.6%.

The specimen was peripheral blood. The chain recombines TRBV28 with TRBJ1-1; D not certain. The source of this sequence is a woman under 30 with Graves' ophthalmopathy. The CDR3 bases are TGTGCCTGCAGGCTTCGGCCCAACACTGAAGCTTTCTTT. It specifies CACRLRPNTEAFF.